Listed below are T cell receptor beta chains from one sample, sequenced in a study of T cell repertoires in cytomegalovirus infection. In TCRdb, the reads were re-called with MiXCR into one record per CDR3 protein. This sample has 450,000 to 650,000 distinct CDR3 sequences, with about a quarter found just once. The sample taken for sequencing was PBMCs. Source of these receptors: a human donor in good health (CMV status not recorded). Some clones in this sample may be carry-over from other donors' samples. Both conserved end residues are part of each CDR3. Fields, in order: J gene, V gene, clone size, D gene, CDR3 DNA, CDR3 protein. The D gene is left open where the match is weak. The size field is filled for only some rows; it gives once, few, many or a size class.

TRBJ2-1,TRBV10-3,.,.,TGTGCCATCAGTGAGCGGGAGAGCTCCTACAATGAGCAGTTCTTC,CAISERESSYNEQFF
TRBJ1-1,TRBV30,.,.,TGTGCCTGGAGTGTACGGGCGAACACTGAAGCTTTCTTT,CAWSVRANTEAFF
TRBJ1-3,TRBV28,few,.,TGTGCCAGCAGTTCCGGGGTACTAATAGGAAACACCATATATTTT,CASSSGVLIGNTIYF
TRBJ1-1,TRBV20-1,.,.,TGCAGTGCTACTACAGGGAACACTGAAGCTTTCTTT,CSATTGNTEAFF
TRBJ1-5,TRBV30,.,.,TGTGCCTGGAGTACGGCCGAGAGTCAGCCCCAGCATTTT,CAWSTAESQPQHF
TRBJ1-1,TRBV5-1,.,.,TGCGCCAGCAGCTCCTCTCCTGGGAGTACTGAAGCTTTCTTT,CASSSSPGSTEAFF
TRBJ2-7,TRBV7-8,.,.,TGTGCCAGCAGCTCGGACATCTCCATAACCTCCTACGAGCAGTACTTC,CASSSDISITSYEQYF
TRBJ2-1,TRBV7-2,many,.,TGTGCCAGCAGCTTACAGGGTGGTCTAGGTTGGCAGTTCTTC,CASSLQGGLGWQFF
TRBJ2-1,TRBV10-3,.,TRBD2,TGTGCCATCAGTGTCGGGACTAGCGGGAGCCGCAATGAGCAGTTCTTC,CAISVGTSGSRNEQFF
TRBJ2-1,TRBV11-3,.,.,TGTGCCAGCAGCTTAAACCCAGCTGGGATCCCCAATGAGCAGTTCTTC,CASSLNPAGIPNEQFF
TRBJ2-7,TRBV7-2,.,.,TGTGCCAGCAGCCCCGGGACTTTGCCCCACTACGAGCAGTACTTC,CASSPGTLPHYEQYF
TRBJ2-1,TRBV7-2,many,.,TGTGCCAGCAGCTTTAGCAGCGGCAATCCCCAGTTCTTC,CASSFSSGNPQFF
TRBJ2-1,TRBV20-1,.,.,TGCAGTGCTAGAGTTCGTATAAGAGCCTTCTCCTACAATGAGCAGTTCTTC,CSARVRIRAFSYNEQFF
TRBJ2-1,TRBV2,.,TRBD2,TGTGCCAGCACTGGAGGACTAGCGGGTTACAATGAGCAGTTCTTC,CASTGGLAGYNEQFF
TRBJ1-4,TRBV7-9,.,.,TGTGCCAGCAGCCCCCAGAAGGGAACTAATGAAAAACTGTTTTTT,CASSPQKGTNEKLFF
TRBJ1-5,TRBV7-2,many,TRBD1,TGTGCCAGCAGCTTATCGACAGGGGTGGGTCAGCCCCAGCATTTT,CASSLSTGVGQPQHF
TRBJ1-1,TRBV5-1,few,TRBD1,TGCGCCAGCAGCTTGGGACAGGGACTTCCGAACACTGAAGCTTTCTTT,CASSLGQGLPNTEAFF
TRBJ2-1,TRBV7-2,many,.,TGTGCCAGCAGCGGGGGGCGGGAGAGGCTTTATGAGCAGTTCTTC,CASSGGRERLYEQFF
TRBJ1-1,TRBV6-2/TRBV6-3,.,.,TGTGCCAGCAGTTTGCAGTGGATGAACACTGAAGCTTTCTTT,CASSLQWMNTEAFF
TRBJ2-5,TRBV6-4,few,TRBD2,TGTGCCAGCAGTGACTCTTCCCAGCGGGAAATCCGAGAGACCCAGTACTTC,CASSDSSQREIRETQYF
TRBJ1-1,TRBV19,.,.,TGTGCCAGTAGTATATGGAACACTGAAGCTTTCTTT,CASSIWNTEAFF
TRBJ2-1,TRBV20-1,.,TRBD2,TGCAGTGCCCTACACCCTAGCGGGAGTAAGGTTGAGCAGTTCTTC,CSALHPSGSKVEQFF
TRBJ2-7,TRBV6-6,.,.,TGTGCCAGCAGATATACCGGGACACCGAAGCAGTACTTC,CASRYTGTPKQYF
TRBJ2-7,TRBV25-1,few,.,TGTGCCAGCAGTGAATATGAGGGGCCCTTCTACGAGCAGTACTTC,CASSEYEGPFYEQYF
TRBJ1-1,TRBV20-1,.,.,TGCAGTGCTAGAGCAGGGACTGAAGCTTTCTTT,CSARAGTEAFF
TRBJ1-6,TRBV2,.,.,TGTGCCAGCAGTCGGGACCTAAGGGGTTCACCCCTCCACTTT,CASSRDLRGSPLHF
TRBJ2-3,TRBV6-2/TRBV6-3,.,.,TGTGCCAGCAGTCAAAGGGATAACGACGCAGATACGCAGTATTTT,CASSQRDNDADTQYF
TRBJ1-1,TRBV7-9,few,.,TGTGCCAGCAGCCAACTCAACAGAGACACTGAAGCTTTCTTT,CASSQLNRDTEAFF
TRBJ2-1,TRBV10-3,.,.,TGTGCCACCGGTTCCTCGGACACCTACAATGAGCAGTTCTTC,CATGSSDTYNEQFF
TRBJ1-2,TRBV6-6,.,.,TGTGCCAGCAGTGCCCCTAAGGCAGGGGCCGATTATGGCTACACCTTC,CASSAPKAGADYGYTF
TRBJ2-4,TRBV12-3/TRBV12-4,.,.,TGTGCCAGCAGTTTGAACCCTGGAGGGGATTCGAACATTCAGTACTTC,CASSLNPGGDSNIQYF